This T cell receptor (beta chain) was documented in a study of T cell repertoires in cytomegalovirus infection. The overall study: Epitope selection comprised recently identified HLA-C-restricted CMV epitopes and well-studied HLA-B-restricted CMV epitopes. Study observations and caveats: Using cumulative public TCR beta family frequency, the authors identified those who carried CMV together with the relevant HLA.

MiXCR, run by TCRdb on the reads, gives a single entry per CDR3 protein. This sample has about a million distinct CDR3 sequences, with 30% to 40% found just once. In its sample, this clonotype was seen many times. What it binds is unknown. One junction end does not reproduce the germline sequence, and a read error may be involved. The receptor's source is a human donor in good health (CMV status not recorded). Some clones in this sample may be carry-over from other donors' samples. Material: cultured CD8+ T cells from PBMCs, obtained from culture after CMV antigen stimulation.

The CDR3: CASSGAEELF. CDR3 coding DNA: TGTGCCAGCAGTGGGGCGGAGGAACTCTTC. The rearrangement joins TRBV12-3 or TRBV12-4 to TRBJ2-1; tentatively, D is TRBD1 or TRBD2 (5 bases each). The CDR3 has 10 amino acids.